The 21 T cell receptor beta chains given below trace back to one sample, sequenced in a study of blood T cell repertoires in COVID-19. Assay used: immunoSEQ multiplex PCR; TCRdb lists only in-frame clones, some missing. Of approximately 26,000 clones in the sample, approximately 92% were seen once. What was sequenced was peripheral blood. The receptors come from a human donor with acute or convalescent COVID-19. The donor label of this sample is uncertain.

The chain is built from TRBV18 and TRBJ1-1, with 8 nucleotides matching TRBD1. CDR3 size: 17 residues. J gave up 2 bases and V 4 bases, and 12 bases lay outside the gene matches. CDR1 KGHSH and CDR2 LQKENI come from the germline V gene. The DNA of the CDR3 is TGTGCCAGCTCACAGGCCCGAACAGGGGGTCTCAACACTGAAGCTTTCTTT. Its translation: CASSQARTGGLNTEAFF.

For the CDR3, the DNA is TGTGCCAGCAGCCGGGGACTACTCCAAGAGACCCAGTACTTC. It is translated as CASSRGLLQETQYF. The rearrangement links TRBV3-1 (or the pseudogene TRBV3-2) to TRBJ2-5, with 7 bases aligning to TRBD2. The ends lost 4 bases at V and 1 base at J; junction bases unmatched: 3. Germline V gene lookup returns CDR1 LGHDT and CDR2 YNNKEL (reference sequence). This CDR3 is built from 14 residues.

The chain uses TRBV2 and TRBJ2-5; weak D call: TRBD2 (7 bases). Germline V gene data show CDR1 as SNHLY and CDR2 as FYNNEI. V shed 6 bases and J shed 3 bases, with 17 bases lying between them. This CDR3 region has 15 residues. The DNA of the CDR3 is TGTGCCAGCAGACATCGAGGGGGGGGAAAAGAGACCCAGTACTTC. Translation: CASRHRGGGKETQYF.

The J gene is TRBJ2-1, the V gene TRBV7-3, with 9 bases matching TRBD1. Germline CDR1 SGHTA, CDR2 FQGTGA. Germline trimming cut 2 bases from V and 7 bases from J; bases unmatched to any gene: 3. This CDR3 contains 14 residues. CDR3 residues: CASSLSGQGNEQFF. The CDR3 nucleotides are TGTGCCAGCAGCTTATCCGGACAGGGGAATGAGCAGTTCTTC. Full variable domain (rest looked up from reference TRBV7-3 and TRBJ2-1): GAGVSQTPSNKVTEKGKYVELRCDPISGHTALYWYRQSLGQGPEFLIYFQGTGAADDSGLPNDRFFAVRPEGSVSTLKIQRTERGDSAVYLCASSLSGQGNEQFFGPGTRLTVL.

V and J are TRBV5-1 and TRBJ2-5; D not resolved. There are 14 residues in the CDR3. With 4 bases removed from V and 1 base from J, the gap between germline ends came to 11 bases. Germline V gene data show CDR1 as SGHRS and CDR2 as YFSETQ. CDR3 in amino acids: CASSPENIQETQYF. Written as DNA, the CDR3 is TGCGCCAGCAGCCCGGAGAATATCCAAGAGACCCAGTACTTC.

The chain links TRBV5-1 to TRBJ1-1, with a possible D match to TRBD1 (6 bases). The V end was cut by 4 bases, the J end by 1 base, with 11 bases between. The CDR3 runs 14 residues. From germline, CDR1 is SGHRS and CDR2 YFSETQ. The CDR3 loop is CASSTGHTNTEAFF. The CDR3, as DNA: TGCGCCAGCAGCACGGGACATACGAACACTGAAGCTTTCTTT. Complete variable domain (other parts from reference TRBV5-1 and TRBJ1-1): KAGVTQTPRYLIKTRGQQVTLSCSPISGHRSVSWYQQTPGQGLQFLFEYFSETQRNKGNFPGRFSGRQFSNSRSEMNVSTLELGDSALYLCASSTGHTNTEAFFGQGTRLTVV.

This clone was recorded a few times. This chain connects TRBV5-1 to TRBJ1-2; 10 nucleotides match TRBD1. CDR1 and CDR2 (germline): SGHRS, YFSETQ. The length of the CDR3 is 14 residues. J lost 9 bases, V lost 0 bases, and 5 bases had no gene match. Here the CDR3 DNA reads TGCGCCAGCAGCTTGGAAGGGACAGGGGAGAGCTACACCTTC. This gives the protein CASSLEGTGESYTF.

The chain combines TRBV10-2 with TRBJ1-5; 7 bases align to TRBD1. The length of the CDR3 is 15 residues. Germline CDR1 WSHSY, CDR2 SAAADI. V trimming: 4 bases; J trimming: 7 bases; junction bases outside the gene matches: 10. The CDR3 nucleotides are TGCGCCAGCAGTGTGGCAGGGGGACTTGGGCAGCCCCAGCATTTT. Its translation is CASSVAGGLGQPQHF.

This chain joins TRBV7-2 and TRBJ1-3; TRBD1 might be the D (5 bases). The length of the CDR3 is 16 residues. The germline CDR1 and CDR2 sequences are SGHTA and FQGNSA. V was trimmed by 1 base and J by 0 bases, leaving 10 bases between them. The CDR3 loop is CASSLVSGNSGNTIYF. The CDR3 DNA is TGTGCCAGCAGCTTAGTTTCAGGGAACTCTGGAAACACCATATATTTT.

The rearrangement links TRBV21-1 to TRBJ1-2. TRBV21-1 is deemed a pseudogene. CDR3 size: 13 residues. Here the CDR3 DNA reads TGTGCCAGCACCGCAGACGGAGGCTATGGCTACACCTTC. Translating gives CASTADGGYGYTF.

The chain recombines TRBV18 with TRBJ1-6, with TRBD1 identical over 12 bases. The CDR3 sequence is 14 residues long. With V trimmed by 6 bases and J by 9 bases, 3 bases remained unmatched. The germline V gene has CDR1 KGHSH and CDR2 LQKENI. The CDR3 here is CASSQGQGASPLHF. CDR3 DNA sequence: TGTGCCAGCTCCCAGGGACAGGGGGCTTCACCCCTCCACTTT.

V gene TRBV30 combines with J gene TRBJ1-5; D gene unclear. With 0 bases removed from V and 2 bases from J, the gap between germline ends came to 5 bases. The length of the CDR3 is 13 residues. Germline V lookup: CDR1 GTSNPN, CDR2 SVGIG (reference sequence). The CDR3 DNA reads TGTGCCTGGAGTGTGTCTCGCAATCAGCCCCAGCATTTT. Translating gives CAWSVSRNQPQHF.

For the CDR3, the DNA is TGCGCCAGCAGCTTGCGAAGGGGACAGGGAAAAACTGAAGCTTTCTTT. Amino acid sequence: CASSLRRGQGKTEAFF. The rearrangement joins TRBV5-1 to TRBJ1-1; 9 bases agree with TRBD1. With 1 base clipped from V and 5 bases from J, the junction kept 9 bases outside the gene matches. CDR1 is SGHRS, CDR2 YFSETQ, per germline. CDR3 size: 16 residues.

The chain carries TRBV6-5 and TRBJ1-2; D uncertain. Germline CDR1 and CDR2: MNHEY and SVGAGI. With 6 bases removed from V and 2 bases from J, the gap between germline ends came to 16 bases. The CDR3 loop spans 15 amino acids. The CDR3 loop is CASSQGGRQNYGYTF. CDR3 DNA sequence: TGTGCCAGCAGCCAAGGAGGCAGACAAAACTATGGCTACACCTTC.

The chain is built from TRBV20-1 and TRBJ2-1; a possible D gene is TRBD2 (5 bases). Deletions cut 3 bases from V and 4 bases from J, with 13 bases between. CDR3 length: 14 amino acids. CDR1 is DFQATT and CDR2 is SNEGSKA in the germline V gene (reference sequence). In DNA form, the CDR3 reads TGCAGTGCTAGTGAGCTGACTACATACAATGAGCAGTTCTTC. This translates into CSASELTTYNEQFF.

This chain joins TRBV11-2 and TRBJ2-1, with TRBD1 identical over 10 bases. With 1 base clipped from V and 10 bases from J, the junction kept 7 bases outside the gene matches. Looked up from germline, CDR1 is SGHAT and CDR2 is FQNNGV. The CDR3 has 15 amino acids. The CDR3 DNA reads TGTGCCAGCAGCTTAGTGTCGGGACAGGGGCCAGAGCAGTTCTTC. This sequence encodes CASSLVSGQGPEQFF.

The V call is TRBV16, the J call TRBJ2-4; 8 nucleotides agree with TRBD2. Germline CDR1 reads KGHSY; CDR2 reads FQNENV. The CDR3 spans 15 residues. The V segment lost 3 bases and the J segment 3 bases; nucleotides outside the gene matches: 4. This chain's CDR3 is CASSQRGVDKNIQYF. The CDR3 coding sequence is TGTGCCAGCAGCCAGCGGGGGGTAGACAAAAACATTCAGTACTTC.

This clone was seen a single time. The gene calls are TRBV5-1 and TRBJ2-1, with 11 bases identical to TRBD2. Germline V gene lookup returns CDR1 SGHRS and CDR2 YFSETQ. The CDR3 length is 16 residues. Trimming at V came to 2 bases and at J to 7 bases, leaving 8 bases not matched to a gene. The CDR3 sequence is CASSLIAGGQGNEQFF. The CDR3 DNA reads TGCGCCAGCAGCTTAATAGCGGGAGGGCAGGGGAATGAGCAGTTCTTC.

The V and J genes are TRBV6-5 and TRBJ1-2, with 9 bases lining up with TRBD1. CDR1 and CDR2 from the germline V gene are MNHEY and SVGAGI. After removal of 6 bases from V and 0 bases from J, the junction contained 5 bases not matched to a gene. The CDR3 runs to 15 residues. This chain's CDR3 is CASSPQGAANYGYTF. The CDR3 region has the DNA TGTGCCAGCAGCCCACAGGGGGCGGCTAACTATGGCTACACCTTC.

This chain links TRBV3-1 (or the pseudogene TRBV3-2) with TRBJ1-1; 8 nucleotides align to TRBD1. Germline V CDR1 and CDR2: LGHDT, YNNKEL (reference sequence). The CDR3 has 14 residues. The trim removed 0 bases at V and 9 bases at J, leaving 6 bases unmatched. The DNA of the CDR3 is TGTGCCAGCAGCCAAGATACAGGGGGAGTGAAAGCTTTCTTT. This codes for CASSQDTGGVKAFF.

The CDR3 DNA reads as TGTGCCAGCAGCCCCACCCCCGTATTAGCGGATGTCACAGATACGCAGTATTTT. Translated: CASSPTPVLADVTDTQYF. This chain uses TRBV6-4 with TRBJ2-3; possible D gene TRBD2, 6 bases. The CDR3 is made up of 18 amino acids. Germline CDR1 reads MRHNA; CDR2 reads SNTAGT. V lost 6 bases and J 2 bases, leaving 24 bases between the germline ends.